This T cell receptor (beta chain) was obtained from a study of cytomegalovirus exposure and HLA in healthy donors. Study information: Tens of millions of unique TCR sequences came from HLA-typed donors in an early release. Study-wide results and caveats: Looking again later, the authors saw that most CMV-associated TCR beta chains seemed HLA-restricted. The authors reported that TCR beta sequences could predict HLA-A and HLA-B alleles. These predictions were accurate for most subjects in the first cohort.

Germline values: CDR1 LNHDA, CDR2 SQIVND (reference sequence). CDR3 size: 14 residues. The V end was cut by 2 bases, the J end by 7 bases, with 12 bases between. PCR employed 60 Vbeta and 13 Jbeta primers. Profiled with immunoSEQ multiplex PCR; TCRdb holds only in-frame clones, not every one. The table lists 200,000 to 250,000 clones, 75% of them singletons, with 1.8% in the top ten. A note on this clone: Its cognate antigen is unknown.

V is TRBV19 and J is TRBJ2-1; D gene uncertain. The sequence came from a woman younger than 45 in good health and CMV-seronegative. Input material: PBMCs. The CDR3 DNA reads as TGTGCCAGTAGTATATCATTCTCCGGGAATGAGCAGTTCTTC. This sequence encodes CASSISFSGNEQFF.